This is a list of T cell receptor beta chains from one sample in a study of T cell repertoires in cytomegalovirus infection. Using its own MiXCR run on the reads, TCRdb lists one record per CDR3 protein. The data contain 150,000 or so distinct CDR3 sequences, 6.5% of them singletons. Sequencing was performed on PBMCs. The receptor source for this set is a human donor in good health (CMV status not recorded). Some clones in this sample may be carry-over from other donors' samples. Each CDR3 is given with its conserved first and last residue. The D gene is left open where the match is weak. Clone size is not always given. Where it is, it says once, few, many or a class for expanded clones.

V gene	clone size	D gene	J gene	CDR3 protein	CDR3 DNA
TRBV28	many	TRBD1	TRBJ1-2	CASRSGGYGYTF	TGTGCCAGCAGGTCAGGGGGCTATGGCTACACCTTC
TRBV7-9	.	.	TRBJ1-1	CATGHFEAFF	TGTGCCACTGGACACTTTGAAGCTTTCTTT
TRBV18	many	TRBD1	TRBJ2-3	CASSPGQGAQYF	TGTGCCAGCTCACCCGGACAGGGAGCGCAGTATTTT
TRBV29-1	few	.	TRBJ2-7	CSVGSGHEQYF	TGCAGCGTTGGGTCGGGACACGAGCAGTACTTC
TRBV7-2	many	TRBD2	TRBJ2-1	CASSSSSGYHNEQFF	TGTGCCAGCAGCTCGTCTAGCGGGTACCACAATGAGCAGTTCTTC
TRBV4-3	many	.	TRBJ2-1	CASSQAWGSDNEQFF	TGCGCCAGCAGCCAAGCCTGGGGTAGCGACAATGAGCAGTTCTTC
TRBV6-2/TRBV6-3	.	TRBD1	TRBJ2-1	CASSGRTGSSYNEQFF	TGTGCCAGCAGTGGCCGGACAGGGAGCTCCTACAATGAGCAGTTCTTC
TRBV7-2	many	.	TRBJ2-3	CASSPTGLLTDTQYF	TGTGCCAGCAGTCCAACGGGGCTCCTCACAGATACGCAGTATTTT
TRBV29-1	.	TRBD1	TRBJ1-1	CSVYRGGNTEAFF	TGCAGCGTTTACAGGGGGGGGAACACTGAAGCTTTCTTT
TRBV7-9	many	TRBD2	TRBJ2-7	CAVAGSYEQYF	TGTGCCGTAGCGGGGAGCTACGAGCAGTACTTC
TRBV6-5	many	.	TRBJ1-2	CASSYSNTQIYGYTF	TGTGCCAGCAGTTACTCGAATACCCAGATCTATGGCTACACCTTC
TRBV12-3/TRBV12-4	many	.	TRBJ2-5	CASSSRPGRTAFGQETQYF	TGTGCCAGCAGCTCACGCCCTGGTCGGACAGCCTTCGGGCAAGAGACCCAGTACTTC
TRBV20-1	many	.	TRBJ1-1	CSARRTNTEAFF	TGCAGTGCTCGGAGGACGAACACTGAAGCTTTCTTT
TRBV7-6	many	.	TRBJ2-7	CASSLAEGGSYEQYF	TGTGCCAGCAGCTTAGCGGAGGGAGGCTCCTACGAGCAGTACTTC
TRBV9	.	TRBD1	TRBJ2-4	CASSVGPGTGYVNIQYF	TGTGCCAGCAGCGTAGGGCCCGGGACAGGGTATGTGAACATTCAGTACTTC
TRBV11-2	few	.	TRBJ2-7	CASRTSGAYEQYF	TGTGCCAGCAGGACAAGTGGTGCCTACGAGCAGTACTTC
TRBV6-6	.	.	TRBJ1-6	CASSLGPRINSPLHF	TGTGCCAGCAGCCTCGGCCCAAGGATCAATTCACCCCTCCACTTT
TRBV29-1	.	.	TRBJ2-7	CSVEAGTYEQYF	TGCAGCGTTGAGGCCGGGACCTACGAGCAGTACTTC
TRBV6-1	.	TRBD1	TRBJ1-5	CASTQGQINQPQHF	TGTGCCAGCACCCAGGGACAGATCAATCAGCCCCAGCATTTT
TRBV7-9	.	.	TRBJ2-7	CASSLGDFYEQYF	TGTGCCAGCAGCTTAGGTGACTTCTACGAGCAGTACTTC
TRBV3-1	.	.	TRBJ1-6	CASSLPGSPLHF	TGTGCCAGCAGCCTGCCAGGCTCACCCCTCCACTTT
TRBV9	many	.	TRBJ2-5	CASSEGRDETQYF	TGTGCCAGCAGCGAGGGACGGGATGAGACCCAGTACTTC
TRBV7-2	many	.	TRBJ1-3	CASGRGGSGNTIYF	TGTGCCAGCGGTCGAGGGGGGTCTGGAAACACCATATATTTT
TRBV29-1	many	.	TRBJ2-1	CSVAHRVGVSEQFF	TGCAGCGTTGCACACAGGGTGGGGGTTTCGGAGCAGTTCTTC
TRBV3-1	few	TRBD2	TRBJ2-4	CASSQDGPSGGRRRGTKNIQYF	TGTGCCAGCAGCCAAGATGGGCCTAGCGGGGGACGCCGAAGAGGAACCAAAAACATTCAGTACTTC
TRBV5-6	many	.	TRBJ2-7	CASGHTQDHSEQYF	TGTGCCAGCGGCCACACCCAAGATCACTCCGAGCAGTACTTC
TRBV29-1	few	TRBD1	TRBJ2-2	CSAGTANTGELFF	TGCAGCGCCGGGACAGCGAACACCGGGGAGCTGTTTTTT
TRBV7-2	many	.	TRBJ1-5	CASSLRLGSGAGQPQHF	TGTGCCAGCAGCCTCCGGCTTGGATCGGGGGCCGGACAGCCCCAGCATTTT
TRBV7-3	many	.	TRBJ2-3	CASSLTGSARVQYF	TGTGCCAGCAGCTTAACGGGGTCCGCTAGGGTGCAGTATTTT
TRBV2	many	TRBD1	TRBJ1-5	CASSRTGGDQPQHF	TGTGCCAGCAGTAGGACAGGGGGCGATCAGCCCCAGCATTTT
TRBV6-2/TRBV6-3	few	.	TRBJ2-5	CASSYLPAGQETQYF	TGTGCCAGCAGTTACCTACCTGCGGGGCAAGAGACCCAGTACTTC
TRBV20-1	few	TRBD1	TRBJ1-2	CSANRGQGESYGYTF	TGCAGTGCTAACCGGGGACAGGGTGAAAGCTATGGCTACACCTTC
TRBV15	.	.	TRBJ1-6	CATSRLLSPLHF	TGTGCCACCAGCAGGTTGTTATCACCCCTCCACTTT
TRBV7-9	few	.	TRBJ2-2	CASSLVRGGTGELFF	TGTGCCAGCAGCTTGGTACGGGGCGGCACCGGGGAGCTGTTTTTT
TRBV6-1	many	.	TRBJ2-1	CASSVRDAGNEQFF	TGTGCCAGCAGTGTCCGGGACGCCGGGAATGAGCAGTTCTTC
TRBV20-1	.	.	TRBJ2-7	CSARRISGSYEQYF	TGCAGTGCTAGGAGGATTAGCGGATCCTACGAGCAGTACTTC
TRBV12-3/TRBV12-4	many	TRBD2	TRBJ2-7	CASRRGSGGAHEQYF	TGTGCCAGCAGACGGGGTAGCGGGGGGGCGCACGAGCAGTACTTC
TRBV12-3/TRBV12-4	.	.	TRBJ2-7	CASSLERHEQYF	TGTGCCAGCAGTTTGGAGCGGCACGAGCAGTACTTC
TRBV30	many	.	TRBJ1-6	CAWSGDRRNSPLHF	TGTGCCTGGAGTGGCGACAGGAGAAATTCACCCCTCCACTTT
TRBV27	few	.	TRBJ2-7	CASTPRDLSAYEQYF	TGTGCCAGCACCCCACGCGACCTCTCCGCCTACGAGCAGTACTTC
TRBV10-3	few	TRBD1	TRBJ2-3	CAIRKDREETDTQYF	TGTGCCATCAGAAAGGACAGGGAAGAGACAGATACGCAGTATTTT
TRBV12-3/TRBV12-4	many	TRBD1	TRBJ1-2	CASSYSDRANGYTF	TGTGCCAGCAGTTATTCGGACAGGGCGAATGGCTACACCTTC
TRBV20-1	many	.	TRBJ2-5	CSARGYGAPEETQYF	TGCAGTGCTAGGGGATACGGAGCCCCCGAAGAGACCCAGTACTTC
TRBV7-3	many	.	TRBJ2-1	CASSLRRRGLDNEQFF	TGTGCCAGCAGCTTAAGAAGGCGGGGGCTCGACAATGAGCAGTTCTTC
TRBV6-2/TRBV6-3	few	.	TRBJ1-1	CASRGLTGNTEAFF	TGTGCCAGCAGGGGCCTCACAGGAAACACTGAAGCTTTCTTT
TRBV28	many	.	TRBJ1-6	CASRYYNSPLHF	TGTGCCAGCAGATATTATAATTCACCCCTCCACTTT
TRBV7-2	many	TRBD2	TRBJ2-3	CASSRTGTTTDTQYF	TGTGCCAGCAGCCGAACCGGGACTACCACAGATACGCAGTATTTT
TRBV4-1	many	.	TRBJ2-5	CASSQGLGTFSHF	TGCGCCAGCAGCCAAGGGCTCGGGACCTTCTCCCACTTC